The next 23 T cell receptor beta chains were all read from a single sample in a study of blood T cell repertoires in COVID-19. Profiling relied on immunoSEQ multiplex PCR, and the TCRdb table lists in-frame clones only, not all of them. The data show a few hundred thousand clones, roughly 87% seen once. Sequences were obtained from PBMCs or T cells enriched from blood (not recorded which). These receptors came from a woman in her 30s who had recovered from COVID-19.

This chain links TRBV6-2 or TRBV6-3 with TRBJ1-2, with TRBD1 identical over 8 bases. Germline CDR1 and CDR2: MNHEY and SVGEGT. This CDR3 has 14 residues. V lost 4 bases, J lost 4 bases, and 5 bases stayed unmatched. The CDR3 region has the DNA TGTGCCAGCAGTTCGACAGGGGAGTCCTATGGCTACACCTTC. It specifies CASSSTGESYGYTF.

V gene TRBV5-1 combines with J gene TRBJ2-5; TRBD1 might be the D (7 bases). The CDR3 sequence is 15 residues long. From germline, CDR1 is SGHRS and CDR2 YFSETQ. Trimming stripped 0 bases from V and 6 bases from J, with 15 bases between. The CDR3 coding sequence is TGCGCCAGCAGCTTGGTCAGGGGGACTGGGCAGACCCAGTACTTC. This sequence encodes CASSLVRGTGQTQYF.

The rearrangement links TRBV27 to TRBJ2-1; weak D call: TRBD2 (5 bases). Trimming took 2 bases from V and 7 from J, leaving 18 bases between them. Germline CDR1 reads MNHEY; CDR2 reads SMNVEV (reference sequence). The CDR3 sequence is 16 residues long. CDR3 sequence (DNA): TGTGCCAGCAGTTTAACGGGTTACCTGGAGCGGAATGAGCAGTTCTTC. Encoded protein: CASSLTGYLERNEQFF.

This chain uses TRBV6-5 with TRBJ1-2; TRBD1 matches 7 bases. Per germline, CDR1 MNHEY and CDR2 SVGAGI. The CDR3 has 15 residues. Unmatched junction bases numbered 12, after V lost 6 bases and J lost 5 bases. CDR3 nucleotides: TGTGCCAGCAGGAAGCCCAACAGGGGTGATTATGGCTACACCTTC. It codes for CASRKPNRGDYGYTF.

The CDR3 DNA reads as TGCGCCAGCCACCAGGGGGAAGGAAACACCATATATTTT. Residues: CASHQGEGNTIYF. The V and J genes are TRBV5-1 and TRBJ1-3; 7 bases line up with TRBD1. Germline V CDR1 and CDR2: SGHRS, YFSETQ. The CDR3 length is 13 residues. The junction had 5 bases not matched to a gene; V was cut back by 7 bases and J by 4 bases.

The gene calls are TRBV12-5 and TRBJ1-2; TRBD1 aligns across 10 bases. The CDR3 has 15 residues. The V segment lost 1 base and the J segment 8 bases; nucleotides outside the gene matches: 7. Per germline, CDR1 LGHNT and CDR2 FRNRAP. CDR3 region: CASGLGTGQGPGYTF. The DNA of the CDR3 is TGTGCTAGTGGTTTGGGGACGGGACAGGGGCCGGGCTACACCTTC.

The chain recombines TRBV11-2 with TRBJ1-1; 9 positions agree with TRBD1. The CDR3 covers 16 residues. The trim removed 2 bases at V and 1 base at J, leaving 5 bases unmatched. Germline loops: CDR1 SGHAT, CDR2 FQNNGV. This CDR3 reads CASSLRQGVTNTEAFF. The CDR3 bases are TGTGCCAGCAGCTTAAGACAGGGGGTTACGAACACTGAAGCTTTCTTT.

V is TRBV7-2 and J is TRBJ2-7; the match to TRBD1 covers 8 bases. This CDR3 comprises 15 residues. The V gene's germline CDR1 is SGHTA and CDR2 FQGNSA. The V segment lost 5 bases and the J segment 7 bases; nucleotides outside the gene matches: 13. CDR3 in amino acids: CASSKMGQAAGEQYF. CDR3 sequence (DNA): TGTGCCAGCAGCAAAATGGGACAGGCAGCAGGGGAGCAGTACTTC. The full variable domain, rest sourced from reference TRBV7-2 and TRBJ2-7, is GAGVSQSPSNKVTEKGKDVELRCDPISGHTALYWYRQSLGQGLEFLIYFQGNSAPDKSGLPSDRFSAERTGGSVSTLTIQRTQQEDSAVYLCASSKMGQAAGEQYFGPGTRLTVT.

V usage is TRBV3-1 (or the pseudogene TRBV3-2) and J usage is TRBJ2-2, with 7 bases identical to TRBD2. CDR1 LGHDT and CDR2 YNNKEL come from the germline V gene (reference sequence). V lost 4 bases to trimming and J lost 1 base; unmatched junction nucleotides: 9. The CDR3 runs 17 residues. In nucleotides, the CDR3 is TGTGCCAGCAGCCGCCCGCCACTAGCGAGGAACACCGGGGAGCTGTTTTTT. This sequence encodes CASSRPPLARNTGELFF.

The chain joins TRBV6-5 to TRBJ1-2, with D unclear. Trimming removed 2 bases from V and 0 bases from J, with 4 bases in between. From germline, CDR1 is MNHEY and CDR2 SVGAGI. The CDR3 has 13 residues. The CDR3 reads CASSYTANYGYTF. The CDR3 region has the DNA TGTGCCAGCAGTTACACAGCTAACTATGGCTACACCTTC.

The V gene is TRBV11-2, the J gene TRBJ1-2; no reliable D call. The V end was cut by 1 base, the J end by 8 bases, with 11 bases between. The CDR3 covers 13 residues. Germline loops: CDR1 SGHAT, CDR2 FQNNGV. The CDR3 reads CASSLVAGGGYTF. The CDR3 region has the DNA TGTGCCAGCAGCTTAGTGGCGGGCGGAGGCTACACCTTC.

The J gene is TRBJ2-1, the V gene TRBV7-9, with 7 bases that match TRBD2. CDR3 length: 15 amino acids. Germline CDR1 and CDR2: SEHNR and FQNEAQ (reference sequence). The V gene end was trimmed by 3 bases and the J gene end by 8 bases; junction bases not matched to a gene: 10. CDR3 protein: CASSLTDLAEHEQFF. CDR3 DNA: TGTGCCAGCAGCTTGACAGACCTAGCGGAGCATGAGCAGTTCTTC. The full variable domain, completed using reference TRBV7-9 and TRBJ2-1, is DTGVSQNPRHKITKRGQNVTFRCDPISEHNRLYWYRQTLGQGPEFLTYFQNEAQLEKSRLLSDRFSAERPKGSFSTLEIQRTEQGDSAMYLCASSLTDLAEHEQFFGPGTRLTVL.

The rearrangement links TRBV5-8 to TRBJ1-5; TRBD1 matches 9 bases. Per germline, CDR1 SGHTS and CDR2 YDEGEE. The CDR3 is 18 amino acids. V dropped 3 bases and J dropped 0; count of bases not matched to a gene: 10. The CDR3: CASSSTGGDPDSNQPQHF. As DNA, the CDR3 is TGTGCCAGCAGCTCGACAGGGGGTGACCCTGATAGCAATCAGCCCCAGCATTTT.

The rearrangement joins TRBV27 to TRBJ1-2; weak D call: TRBD1 (6 bases). The CDR3 has 17 residues. Per germline, CDR1 MNHEY and CDR2 SMNVEV (reference sequence). V was pared by 5 bases and J by 3 bases, with 22 bases between. The CDR3 reads CASSKHLGGAGDYGYTF. For the CDR3, the DNA is TGTGCCAGCAGTAAACACCTCGGGGGGGCTGGTGACTATGGCTACACCTTC.

The chain combines TRBV29-1 with TRBJ2-3, with 10 bases identical to TRBD2. The CDR3 covers 14 residues. Germline V lookup: CDR1 SQVTM, CDR2 ANQGSEA. The junction had 3 bases not matched to a gene; V was cut back by 4 bases and J by 2 bases. The CDR3 nucleotides are TGCAGCGTTGTAACTAGCGGGGCCACAGATACGCAGTATTTT. Residues: CSVVTSGATDTQYF.

The rearrangement uses TRBV4-3 and TRBJ1-2; 10 bases line up with TRBD1. From germline, CDR1 is LGHNA and CDR2 YSLEER. The J segment lost 4 bases and the V segment lost 2 bases, leaving 1 base of the junction unmatched. The CDR3 consists of 14 residues. CDR3 residues: CASSQWTGGYGYTF. CDR3 bases: TGCGCCAGCAGCCAATGGACAGGGGGCTATGGCTACACCTTC.

The genes are TRBV11-3 and TRBJ2-2; D might be TRBD1 (5 bases). The CDR3 loop spans 15 amino acids. Deletions cut 1 base from V and 7 bases from J, with 13 bases between. Germline V gene sequence: CDR1 SGHNT, CDR2 YENEEA. CDR3 DNA sequence: TGTGCCAGCAGCTTAGGGGGCGCCGGAGACGGGGAGCTGTTTTTT. Its translation is CASSLGGAGDGELFF.

The chain employs TRBV12-2 and TRBJ2-2; the table's D call, TRBD2, has no DNA check behind it. TRBV12-2 is assigned pseudogene status. The length of the CDR3 is 16 residues. DNA of the CDR3: TGTGCAAGTCGCCTAAGGACTAGCGGTGACACCGGGGAGCTGTTTTTT. It codes for CASRLRTSGDTGELFF.

V is TRBV23-1 and J is TRBJ2-1; no reliable D call. TRBV23-1 is reported as an ORF; its role is uncertain. The CDR3 consists of 14 residues. The V end was cut by 0 bases, the J end by 5 bases, with 8 bases between. CDR3 in DNA: TGCGCCAGCAGTCAATCTTATCTTAACAATGAGCAGTTCTTC. It specifies CASSQSYLNNEQFF.

This clone was seen a single time. The chain uses TRBV13 and TRBJ1-3; D is undetermined. V gave up 5 bases and J gave up 0 bases, with 11 bases separating them. This CDR3 spans 15 amino acids. The germline V gene encodes CDR1 PRHDT and CDR2 FYEKMQ (reference sequence). The CDR3 sequence is CASSPGRGSGNTIYF. The CDR3 nucleotides are TGTGCCAGCAGCCCTGGTCGGGGCTCTGGAAACACCATATATTTT.

This chain uses TRBV27 with TRBJ1-1; D uncertain. The CDR3 loop spans 14 amino acids. Germline CDR1 is MNHEY and CDR2 is SMNVEV (reference sequence). Trimming shortened V by 6 bases and J by 4 bases, and 15 bases separated the two germline ends. The CDR3 DNA follows: TGTGCCAGCAGCTCTCCCCGGGAGGGCACTGAAGCTTTCTTT. It is translated as CASSSPREGTEAFF.

The chain is built from TRBV4-2 and TRBJ2-1; tentative D call: TRBD2 (6 bases). The V and J ends lost 0 bases and 0 bases respectively, with 15 bases between them. The CDR3 length is 18 residues. CDR1 and CDR2 from the germline V gene are LGHNA and YNFKEQ. The CDR3 sequence is CASSQERWGGISYNEQFF. As DNA, the CDR3 is TGTGCCAGCAGCCAAGAGAGATGGGGCGGGATCTCCTACAATGAGCAGTTCTTC.

This chain uses TRBV28 with TRBJ1-1; D unresolved. Trimming left V 2 bases short and J 8 bases short, with 12 bases between. The germline V gene encodes CDR1 MDHEN and CDR2 SYDVKM. This CDR3 contains 13 residues. The CDR3 DNA reads TGTGCCAGCAGTTTAAGTGCGGGCAGAGAAGCTTTCTTT. It encodes CASSLSAGREAFF.